Sequencing of this T cell receptor beta chain was carried out in a study of spatial heterogeneity in lung cancer. Across the whole study: Raw reads contained each unique TCR and UMI combination more than ten times on average. Points from the study as a whole: Ubiquitous, expanded tumor-derived TCRs were more frequently observed in blood at resection than at follow-up.

Many counts were recorded for this clonotype. Antigen unknown. The CDR3 extends over 13 amino acids. V lost 4 bases to trimming and J lost 1 base, with 7 bases between them. In germline, CDR1 is SQVTM, CDR2 ANQGSEA. From the 5' RACE reads, TCRdb called clonotypes with MiXCR, one entry per CDR3 protein. The profile covers roughly 80,000 distinct CDR3 sequences, with 8% appearing a single time and approximately 6.3% taken by the ten largest. The time point denotes: sample taken at primary tumor resection. Whole RNA, which was extracted from tumor, nontumor lung tissue or frozen PBMC, was sequenced without any cell sorting.

The specimen comprised PBMCs, sampled at surgery. The rearrangement joins TRBV29-1 to TRBJ2-2; D remains ambiguous. This receptor was identified in a male donor with early-stage non-small cell lung cancer. In DNA form, the CDR3 reads TGCAGCGTTGTGCGAAGGAACACCGGGGAGCTGTTTTTT. Translation gives CSVVRRNTGELFF.